The clone carrying this T cell receptor beta chain appeared once. The data belong to a study of blood T cell repertoires in COVID-19. Germline V gene sequence: CDR1 LGHDT, CDR2 YNNKEL (reference sequence). J gave up 5 bases and V 3 bases, and 9 bases lay outside the gene matches. The length of the CDR3 is 16 residues. Sequencing used immunoSEQ multiplex PCR; TCRdb keeps in-frame clones, though not all of them. The sample records some 350,000 clones, roughly nine tenths being singletons. All enrollees were about 18 to 95 years old and from approximately 25 US areas. Sequencing used PBMCs or T cells enriched from blood (not recorded which). This clonotype originated in a woman in her 30s who had recovered from COVID-19. The chain links TRBV3-1 (or the pseudogene TRBV3-2) to TRBJ2-5, with TRBD2 matching over 10 bases. This CDR3 reads CASSQTSGGAWETQYF. For the CDR3, the DNA is TGTGCCAGCAGCCAGACAAGCGGGGGGGCTTGGGAGACCCAGTACTTC.